This T cell receptor (beta chain) was observed in a study of T cells in Graves' hyperthyroidism and ophthalmopathy. Points on this clonotype: Antigen specificity is unknown.

Lactation, pregnancy, other autoimmune disease or uncontrolled infection led to exclusion of patients. Orbital computed tomography, thyroid ultrasound, serum thyroxine and TRAb, and clinical symptoms together informed the diagnoses. General study findings and limits: Blood also carried most thyroid clonotypes expanded above 0.001.

The CDR3 totals 15 residues. The V gene's germline CDR1 is SQVTM and CDR2 ANQGSEA. The ends lost 0 bases at V and 4 bases at J; junction bases unmatched: 8. There were TCR beta CDR3 regions amplified from RNA transcripts. Using the HTBI primer set, a first-round RT-PCR was run on the TCR CDR3. MiXCR, applied by TCRdb to the multiplex PCR reads, yields one record per CDR3 protein. Of 450,000 to 700,000 distinct CDR3 sequences listed, about 43% are singletons. The rearrangement joins TRBV29-1 to TRBJ1-2, with 7 bases fitting TRBD1. The sequence derives from an adult woman with Graves' disease, either hyperthyroidism or ophthalmopathy (not recorded which). The material sequenced was peripheral blood or thyroid tissue (not recorded which). CDR3 coding DNA: TGCAGCGTTGAAGAAGACAGGGCTCCCCGCTATGGCTACACCTTC. Translation gives CSVEEDRAPRYGYTF.